A single sample is the source of the 28 T cell receptor beta chains below, sequenced in a study of T cell repertoires in cytomegalovirus infection. These receptors have no known antigen. TCRdb used MiXCR to reprocess the reads, holding one entry per CDR3 protein. The table includes roughly 920,000 distinct CDR3 sequences, 31% detected once. The material sequenced was cultured CD8+ T cells from PBMCs, taken from culture after CMV antigen stimulation. All receptors come from a human donor in good health (CMV status not recorded). Some clones in this sample may be carry-over from other donors' samples.

This clonotype was seen only a few times. The V gene is TRBV2, the J gene TRBJ2-7; no definite D call. Trimming took off 4 bases at V and 9 bases at J, with 10 bases between the two ends. Germline-derived CDR1 and CDR2 are SNHLY and FYNNEI. This CDR3 has 11 amino acids. CDR3 in amino acids: CASSGSSGQYV. The CDR3 DNA follows: TGTGCCAGCAGTGGAAGTTCTGGGCAGTACGTC.

There are a few counts of this clonotype. The chain combines TRBV6-2 or TRBV6-3 with TRBJ2-1, with D maybe TRBD1 (5 bases). With 11 bases removed from V and 2 bases from J, the gap between germline ends came to 13 bases. From germline, CDR1 is MNHEY and CDR2 SVGEGT. This CDR3 region has 13 residues. This CDR3 is CACEQAPYNEQFF. In nucleotides, the CDR3 is TGTGCCTGCGAACAGGCCCCCTACAATGAGCAGTTCTTC.

In this sample, this clonotype turned up many times. V is TRBV12-3 or TRBV12-4 and J is TRBJ2-3; 10 bases match TRBD2. This CDR3 comprises 18 residues. Trimming removed 6 bases from V and 2 bases from J; junction bases left unmatched: 14. CDR3 DNA: TGTGCCAGCAGCTTCGTACCGGGACTAGCGACTTTCACAGATACGCAGTATTTT. Translation: CASSFVPGLATFTDTQYF.

This clonotype showed up just a few times. The V and J genes are TRBV19 and TRBJ1-1, with D maybe TRBD1 (5 bases). There are 14 residues in the CDR3. The germline V gene has CDR1 LNHDA and CDR2 SQIVND (reference sequence). Trimming took 1 base from V and 0 from J, leaving 6 bases between them. This CDR3 reads CASSIGTLNTEAFF. DNA of the CDR3: TGTGCCAGTAGTATAGGGACACTGAACACTGAAGCTTTCTTT.

The chain employs TRBV12-3 or TRBV12-4 and TRBJ1-4, with a tentative D call TRBD1 (5 bases). Trimming removed 6 bases at V and 5 bases at J, with 19 bases between. This CDR3 comprises 16 residues. The CDR3 protein is CASSQTGLEQNEKLFF. The DNA for the CDR3 is TGTGCCAGCAGCCAAACGGGACTGGAACAAAATGAAAAACTGTTTTTT.

This clonotype was recorded only once. This chain uses TRBV5-4 with TRBJ2-1; perhaps TRBD2 as D (6 bases). Germline loops: CDR1 SGHNT, CDR2 YYREEE (reference sequence). V lost 2 bases and J lost 9, with 15 bases in between. CDR3 size: 14 residues. As DNA, the CDR3 is TGTGCCAGCAGCTTCCGGGACTTAAGCTCTGAGCAGTTCTTC. It encodes CASSFRDLSSEQFF.

The rearrangement links TRBV6-5 to TRBJ1-1, with TRBD1 matching 7 bases. The CDR3 is 13 amino acids. Germline V gives CDR1 MNHEY, CDR2 SVGAGI. J gave up 7 bases and V 2 bases, and 4 bases lay outside the gene matches. The CDR3 protein is CASSYTNRGEAFF. CDR3 sequence (DNA): TGTGCCAGCAGTTACACAAACAGGGGTGAAGCTTTCTTT.

The chain uses TRBV2 and TRBJ2-7; TRBD1 aligns across 9 bases. Trimming cost V 3 bases and J 0 bases; bases outside gene matches: 9. CDR1 and CDR2 (germline): SNHLY, FYNNEI. The CDR3 is 17 amino acids. The CDR3 is CASSDEPGQGGSYEQYV. In DNA, the CDR3 is TGTGCCAGCAGTGACGAACCGGGACAGGGAGGCTCCTACGAGCAGTACGTC.

This clonotype occurred a few times. The genes are TRBV4-1 and TRBJ2-1; 9 nucleotides align to TRBD1. The junction had 5 bases not matched to a gene; V was cut back by 0 bases and J by 5 bases. Looked up from germline, CDR1 is MGHRA and CDR2 is YSYEKL. CDR3 length: 16 residues. CDR3 region: CASSQDDRGANNEQFF. CDR3 DNA: TGCGCCAGCAGCCAAGATGACAGGGGGGCGAACAATGAGCAGTTCTTC.

Notes on this clonotype: A single base separates this from a much larger clone, so it may be a read error. The chain employs TRBV7-3 and TRBJ2-1; 10 bases fit TRBD2. Germline V gene data show CDR1 as SGHTA and CDR2 as FQGTGA. Germline trimming cut 5 bases from V and 8 bases from J; bases unmatched to any gene: 12. The CDR3 is 16 amino acids. The CDR3: CASSLSGGGSRHEQFF. Here the CDR3 DNA reads TGTGCCAGCAGCCTCAGCGGGGGGGGTTCTCGCCATGAGCAGTTCTTC.

This clonotype was seen a handful of times. The chain carries TRBV7-9 and TRBJ1-2; the match to TRBD1 covers 7 bases. Trimming took 5 bases from V and 10 from J; bases not matched to a gene: 10. CDR1 and CDR2 (germline): SEHNR, FQNEAQ (reference sequence). This CDR3 contains 13 residues. The CDR3 is CASSLYPTGDYTF. The CDR3 coding sequence is TGTGCCAGCAGCCTCTACCCTACAGGGGACTACACCTTC.

J is TRBJ2-1 and V is TRBV7-9, with D possibly being TRBD1 or TRBD2 (5 bases each). This CDR3 has 15 residues. Germline-derived CDR1 and CDR2 are SEHNR and FQNEAQ (reference sequence). V was clipped by 3 bases and J by 9 bases, with 18 bases between them. The chain's CDR3 is CASSFRDRGLFEQFF. CDR3 nucleotides: TGTGCCAGCAGCTTCCGGGACCGTGGATTGTTTGAGCAGTTCTTC.

This clonotype was seen repeatedly, ten times or more. The chain recombines TRBV7-2 with TRBJ2-1; 8 bases line up with TRBD2. CDR1 is SGHTA and CDR2 is FQGNSA in the germline V gene. Trimming took 5 bases from V and 4 from J; bases not matched to a gene: 7. CDR3 length: 15 amino acids. The CDR3 loop is CASSPGGGAYNEQFF. The CDR3 DNA follows: TGTGCCAGCAGCCCCGGGGGGGGGGCTTACAATGAGCAGTTCTTC.

This clonotype was picked up many times. The chain recombines TRBV7-2 with TRBJ2-4, with D possibly being TRBD2 (5 bases). The germline V gene has CDR1 SGHTA and CDR2 FQGNSA. The germline V and J ends were trimmed by 5 bases and 9 bases, with 14 bases remaining between them. CDR3 length: 13 residues. The DNA of the CDR3 is TGTGCCAGCAGCCCTCCCATGGCGGGCATTCAGTACTTC. This encodes CASSPPMAGIQYF.

This clonotype was observed many times. The chain links TRBV7-8 to TRBJ2-1, with D possibly TRBD2 on 7 matching bases. V lost 1 base, J lost 6 bases, and 13 bases lay in between. This CDR3 is built from 15 residues. In germline, CDR1 is SGHVS, CDR2 FQNEAQ. CDR3 nucleotide sequence: TGTGCCAGCAGCTTAGAGAGGGGGGGCCGCAATGAGCAGTTCTTC. Amino acids: CASSLERGGRNEQFF.

CDR3 nucleotides: TGTGCCAGCAGTAGCTCTCGAGGGGTCAGGGGCGACACAGATACGCAGTATTTT. Protein product: CASSSSRGVRGDTDTQYF. The chain has TRBV6-5 and TRBJ2-3; TRBD1 might be the D (6 bases). Germline CDR1 is MNHEY and CDR2 is SVGAGI. V was cut by 5 bases and J by 2 bases, with 23 bases left in between. This CDR3 region has 18 residues.

This clonotype appeared a few times. J is TRBJ1-5 and V is TRBV12-3 or TRBV12-4; D not certain. V was clipped by 6 bases and J by 11 bases, with 14 bases between them. The CDR3 consists of 12 residues. The CDR3 region is CASSWTPEAQHF. The CDR3 nucleotides are TGTGCCAGCAGCTGGACCCCCGAAGCCCAGCATTTT.

This clonotype was found many times. This chain links TRBV7-2 with TRBJ1-6; D not resolved. V lost 1 base to trimming and J lost 8 bases, with 9 bases between them. Germline V gives CDR1 SGHTA, CDR2 FQGNSA. The CDR3 consists of 14 residues. The CDR3 region is CASSLDREHSPLHF. The CDR3 DNA reads as TGTGCCAGCAGCTTAGATAGGGAACATTCACCCCTCCACTTT.

The chain couples TRBV19 to TRBJ2-1, with D maybe TRBD1 (5 bases). The CDR3 is 12 residues long. CDR1 and CDR2 from the germline V gene are LNHDA and SQIVND (reference sequence). V lost 10 bases, J lost 4 bases, and 11 bases lay in between. CDR3 protein: CATRQGYNEQFF. Written as DNA, the CDR3 is TGTGCCACTAGGCAGGGTTACAATGAGCAGTTCTTC.

This clonotype occurred a few times. The chain employs TRBV7-6 and TRBJ1-2; 10 bases are shared with TRBD1. The CDR3 contains 13 residues. From germline, CDR1 is SGHVS and CDR2 FNYEAQ. Trimming at V came to 5 bases and at J to 7 bases, leaving 4 bases not matched to a gene. CDR3 in amino acids: CASSPTGGIGYTF. CDR3 coding DNA: TGTGCCAGCAGCCCGACAGGGGGCATTGGCTACACCTTC.

This clonotype was seen only a few times. The chain recombines TRBV12-3 or TRBV12-4 with TRBJ2-5; no firm D call. Deletions cut 6 bases from V and 3 bases from J, with 11 bases between. The CDR3 loop spans 13 amino acids. The CDR3 nucleotides read TGTGCCAGCAGCCAGGACCCGGAAGAGACCCAGTACTTC. The encoded protein is CASSQDPEETQYF.

This clonotype was observed at least ten times. This rearrangement joins TRBV12-3 or TRBV12-4 to TRBJ1-5, with D perhaps matching TRBD1 (5 bases). The CDR3 has 14 amino acids. Trimming removed 5 bases at V and 6 bases at J, with 14 bases between. DNA of the CDR3: TGTGCCAGCAGTCTAAGGGGTGGGATTCAGCCCCAGCATTTT. This sequence encodes CASSLRGGIQPQHF.

This sequence joins TRBV4-3 and TRBJ1-3; unclear D gene. V lost 1 base, J lost 4 bases, and 11 bases lay in between. Germline V gives CDR1 LGHNA, CDR2 YSLEER. The length of the CDR3 is 15 residues. The CDR3 is CASSQGVVEGNTIYF. In DNA, the CDR3 is TGCGCCAGCAGCCAAGGTGTGGTAGAAGGAAACACCATATATTTT.

This chain joins TRBV28 and TRBJ1-4; D is uncertain. The CDR3 is 14 amino acids. V gave up 6 bases and J gave up 6 bases, with 14 bases separating them. From germline, CDR1 is MDHEN and CDR2 SYDVKM. CDR3 region: CASRLGGRDEKLFF. Here the CDR3 DNA reads TGTGCCAGCAGGTTGGGCGGTCGGGATGAAAAACTGTTTTTT.

The chain couples TRBV6-1 to TRBJ2-7; 10 bases agree with TRBD1. The CDR3 has 14 residues. CDR1 and CDR2 from the germline V gene are MNHNS and SASEGT. V was clipped by 5 bases and J by 4 bases; unmatched bases: 5. The chain's CDR3 is CASSKPGQGYEQYF. In DNA, the CDR3 is TGTGCCAGCAGTAAACCGGGACAGGGGTACGAGCAGTACTTC.

This clonotype was found a few times. The V and J genes are TRBV10-3 and TRBJ1-1; D ambiguous. Germline CDR1 and CDR2: ENHRY and SYGVKD. V was cut by 0 bases and J by 8 bases, with 7 bases left in between. The CDR3 totals 12 residues. The CDR3 nucleotides are TGTGCCATCAGTGAGTCGTTGGGCGAAGCTTTCTTT. Protein product: CAISESLGEAFF.

This clonotype turned up a few times. V is TRBV7-9 and J is TRBJ1-1; 7 bases line up with TRBD1. From germline, CDR1 is SEHNR and CDR2 FQNEAQ (reference sequence). V gave up 5 bases and J gave up 2 bases; unmatched junction bases: 8. This CDR3 spans 15 amino acids. The CDR3 sequence: CASSTGTEINTEAFF. CDR3 DNA: TGTGCCAGCAGCACCGGGACAGAAATAAACACTGAAGCTTTCTTT. Filled out from reference TRBV7-9 and TRBJ1-1, the complete variable domain reads DTGVSQNPRHKITKRGQNVTFRCDPISEHNRLYWYRQTLGQGPEFLTYFQNEAQLEKSRLLSDRFSAERPKGSFSTLEIQRTEQGDSAMYLCASSTGTEINTEAFFGQGTRLTVV.

This chain joins TRBV15 and TRBJ1-1; D ambiguous. In germline, CDR1 is LNHNV, CDR2 YYDKDF (reference sequence). Trimming pared 0 bases from V and 6 bases from J, leaving 11 bases between. The CDR3 runs 14 residues. CDR3 nucleotides: TGTGCCACCAGCAGAGATCGGAGCAATCCTGAAGCTTTCTTT. It codes for CATSRDRSNPEAFF.